A selection of T cell receptor beta chains follows, all from one sample in a study of blood T cell repertoires in COVID-19. TCRdb keeps only in-frame clones here, not all; method: immunoSEQ multiplex PCR. This repertoire shows 200,000 to 300,000 clones, approximately 85% found once; its top ten account for about 9.1%. Sequencing was performed on PBMCs or T cells enriched from blood (not recorded which). All receptors come from a woman in her forties or fifties with acute COVID-19. The conserved cysteine and the conserved F or W are not part of the CDR3 here. Size tells how often a clone was seen (once, few, many) or the class of an expanded clone, and some rows leave it out.

v_call	clone_size	cdr3_aa
TRBV5-1	once	ASSFTDRTNEKLF
TRBV30	.	AWYRTWGSGNTIY
TRBV5-1	.	ASSLETGSGNTIY
TRBV6-1	.	ASSERVPGRDTEAF
TRBV30	few	AWSALTGGDQPQH
TRBV4-1	.	ASSPESSGNTIY
TRBV6-2/TRBV6-3	.	ASSIQTQGSNSPLH
TRBV3-1/TRBV3-2	few	ASSQIPAFGVETEAF
TRBV7-6	.	ASSLDTRGGNQPQH
TRBV21-1	.	ASSKLHRIPSSGNTIY
TRBV4-1	.	ASSSPDGANEQF
TRBV15	.	ATSRDRGRSYNEQF
TRBV7-9	few	ASSLGGVTGELF
TRBV6-5	.	ASSYGVAGGPGEQF
TRBV29-1	.	SVEEGPSNTEAF
TRBV7-2	.	ASSLAPGTYEQY
TRBV9	.	ASSVSQGISGNTIY
TRBV4-3	once	ASSQDQAASSYNEQF
TRBV19	few	ASAQGQETQY
TRBV7-2	.	ASSLPGQGIGGYT
TRBV19	.	ASSRVGGRVY
TRBV5-1	.	ASSAGTGWGANVLT
TRBV7-5	.	ARSLRQGARGYGYT
TRBV11-2	.	ASSSTGYGYT
TRBV7-9	.	ASSLTGAGTEAF
TRBV7-2	.	ASSARRPTGELF
TRBV12-3/TRBV12-4	.	ASKRSSYNEQF
TRBV19	.	ASTWGGSNQPQH